This T cell receptor beta chain was sequenced in a study of T-cell reconstitution after alpha-beta-depleted transplantation in children. Molecular barcoding with unique molecular identifiers was used for the TCRbeta library. One entry per CDR3 protein, called by TCRdb with MiXCR from the PCR reads. The profile covers about 360,000 distinct CDR3 sequences, with 13% appearing a single time and around 4.5% taken by the ten largest. V trimming: 6 bases; J trimming: 8 bases; junction bases outside the gene matches: 7. The V gene's germline CDR1 is KGHSH and CDR2 LQKENI. The CDR3 length is 14 residues. The genes are TRBV18 and TRBJ2-1; TRBD1 matches 10 bases. The starting material was PBMCs, obtained from the stem cell graft. The sequence came from a human donor who donated a stem cell graft to a child with Fanconi anemia. CDR3 nucleotide sequence: TGTGCCAGCTCCTCGGGGGACAGGGGCGATGAGCAGTTCTTC. Translating gives CASSSGDRGDEQFF. Based on the CDR3 plus reference TRBV18 and TRBJ2-1, the full variable domain is NAGVMQNPRHLVRRRGQEARLRCSPMKGHSHVYWYRQLPEEGLKFMVYLQKENIIDESGMPKERFSAEFPKEGPSILRIQQVVRGDSAAYFCASSSGDRGDEQFFGPGTRLTVL.